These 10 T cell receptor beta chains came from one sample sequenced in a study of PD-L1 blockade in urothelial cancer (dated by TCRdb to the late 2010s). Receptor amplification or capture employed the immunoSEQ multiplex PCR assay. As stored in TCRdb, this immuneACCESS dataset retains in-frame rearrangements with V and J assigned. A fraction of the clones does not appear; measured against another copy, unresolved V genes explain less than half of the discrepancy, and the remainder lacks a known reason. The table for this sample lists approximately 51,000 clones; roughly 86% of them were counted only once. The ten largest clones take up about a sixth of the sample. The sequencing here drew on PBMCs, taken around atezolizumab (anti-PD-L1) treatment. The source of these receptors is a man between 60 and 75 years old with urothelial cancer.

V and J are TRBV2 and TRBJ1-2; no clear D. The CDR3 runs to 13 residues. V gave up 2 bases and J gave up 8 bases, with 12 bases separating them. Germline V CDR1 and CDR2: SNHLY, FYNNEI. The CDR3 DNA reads TGTGCCAGCAGTGAAATCAATGTCTACGGCTACACCTTC. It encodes CASSEINVYGYTF.

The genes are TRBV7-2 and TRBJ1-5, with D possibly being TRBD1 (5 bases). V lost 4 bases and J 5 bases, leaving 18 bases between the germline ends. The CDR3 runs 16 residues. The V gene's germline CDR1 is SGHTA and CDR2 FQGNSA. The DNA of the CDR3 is TGTGCCAGCAGCTCGGGCGGGGGAGGGAGGGATCAGCCCCAGCATTTT. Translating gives CASSSGGGGRDQPQHF.

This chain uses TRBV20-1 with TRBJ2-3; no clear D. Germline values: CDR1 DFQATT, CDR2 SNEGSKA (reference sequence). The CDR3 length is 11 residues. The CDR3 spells CRATSTDTQYF. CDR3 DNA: TGCAGAGCAACCAGCACAGATACGCAGTATTTT.

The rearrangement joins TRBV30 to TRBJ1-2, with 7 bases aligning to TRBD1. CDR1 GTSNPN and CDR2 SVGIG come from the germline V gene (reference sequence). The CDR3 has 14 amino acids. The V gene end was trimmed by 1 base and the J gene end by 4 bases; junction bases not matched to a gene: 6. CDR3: CAWSALTGFYGYTF. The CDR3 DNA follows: TGTGCCTGGAGTGCCCTGACAGGGTTCTATGGCTACACCTTC.

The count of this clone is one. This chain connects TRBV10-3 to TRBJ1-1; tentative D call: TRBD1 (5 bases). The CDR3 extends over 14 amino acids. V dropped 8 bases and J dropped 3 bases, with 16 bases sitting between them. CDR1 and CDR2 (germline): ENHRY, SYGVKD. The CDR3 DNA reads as TGTGCCATCTCATCGGGCCCGGGGGACACTGAAGCTTTCTTT. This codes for CAISSGPGDTEAFF.

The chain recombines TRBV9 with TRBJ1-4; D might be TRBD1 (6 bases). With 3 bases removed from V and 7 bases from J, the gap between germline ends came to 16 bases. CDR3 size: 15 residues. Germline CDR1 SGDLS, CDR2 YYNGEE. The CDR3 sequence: CASSGEQGLGEKLFF. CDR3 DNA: TGTGCCAGCAGCGGAGAACAGGGCCTAGGTGAAAAACTGTTTTTT.

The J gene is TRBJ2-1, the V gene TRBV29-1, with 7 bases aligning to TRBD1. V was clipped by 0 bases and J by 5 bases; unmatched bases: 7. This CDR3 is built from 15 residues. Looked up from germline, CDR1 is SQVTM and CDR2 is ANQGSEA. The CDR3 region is CSVEDLVTGNNEQFF. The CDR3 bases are TGCAGCGTTGAAGATCTCGTGACAGGGAACAATGAGCAGTTCTTC.

CDR3 sequence reads: CASRGVWGGQPSYEQFF. CDR3 sequence (DNA): TGTGCCAGCAGGGGGGTTTGGGGGGGGCAGCCCTCGTATGAGCAGTTCTTC. The chain has TRBV27 and TRBJ2-1; D is possibly TRBD2 (7 bases). The CDR3 consists of 17 residues. Germline V gene lookup returns CDR1 MNHEY and CDR2 SMNVEV (reference sequence). The V end lost 6 bases, the J end lost 8 bases, and 26 bases lay between the germline ends.

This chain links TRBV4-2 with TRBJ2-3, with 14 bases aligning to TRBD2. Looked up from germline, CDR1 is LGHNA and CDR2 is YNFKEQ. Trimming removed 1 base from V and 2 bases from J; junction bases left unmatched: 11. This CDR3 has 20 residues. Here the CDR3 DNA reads TGTGCCAGCAGCCAAGGAGGACTAGCGGGGGGCCCCGCCAACACAGATACGCAGTATTTT. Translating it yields CASSQGGLAGGPANTDTQYF.

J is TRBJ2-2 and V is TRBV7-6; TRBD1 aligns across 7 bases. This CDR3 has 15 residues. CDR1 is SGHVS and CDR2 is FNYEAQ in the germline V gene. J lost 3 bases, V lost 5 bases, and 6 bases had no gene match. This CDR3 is CASSLLGGDTGELFF. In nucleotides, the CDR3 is TGTGCCAGCAGCCTCCTAGGGGGCGACACCGGGGAGCTGTTTTTT.